These 17 T cell receptor beta chains came from one sample sequenced in a study of T-cell reconstitution after alpha-beta-depleted transplantation in children. TCRbeta library preparation incorporated unique molecular identifiers. MiXCR, run by TCRdb on the PCR reads, gives a single entry per CDR3 protein. The sample records 250,000 to 300,000 distinct CDR3 sequences, roughly a tenth being singletons. Sequenced material: PBMCs, taken before TCRalphabeta/CD19-depleted stem cell transplant. The receptors come from a boy in the first two years of life with acute myeloid leukemia, due to receive a stem cell transplant.

The V and J genes are TRBV20-1 and TRBJ2-1; TRBD2 matches 8 bases. V dropped 3 bases and J dropped 0; count of bases not matched to a gene: 7. CDR1 and CDR2 (germline): DFQATT, SNEGSKA (reference sequence). The CDR3 runs to 16 residues. The CDR3 coding sequence is TGCAGTGCTAGTCGGTTCGGGGGGGGCTCCTACAATGAGCAGTTCTTC. Residues: CSASRFGGGSYNEQFF.

This clonotype showed up many times. The chain couples TRBV5-1 to TRBJ2-2; D is undetermined. The CDR3 has 16 residues. Trimming stripped 0 bases from V and 4 bases from J, with 13 bases between. Germline V gene sequence: CDR1 SGHRS, CDR2 YFSETQ. CDR3 loop: CASSLVAGPSTGELFF. The DNA for the CDR3 is TGCGCCAGCAGCTTGGTAGCCGGTCCTTCCACCGGGGAGCTGTTTTTT.

This clonotype was seen ten or more times. V gene TRBV29-1 combines with J gene TRBJ2-1; TRBD1 matches 8 bases. V lost 2 bases to trimming and J lost 7 bases; unmatched junction nucleotides: 7. CDR1 SQVTM and CDR2 ANQGSEA come from the germline V gene. This CDR3 region has 14 residues. The CDR3 DNA sequence: TGCAGCGTTGAACGGGACAGGTTTCGTAATGAGCAGTTCTTC. Translation: CSVERDRFRNEQFF.

This clonotype was counted only a few times. The chain links TRBV5-1 to TRBJ2-1; TRBD2 is a possible D gene (6 bases). V lost 4 bases and J lost 6, with 14 bases in between. Germline CDR1 reads SGHRS; CDR2 reads YFSETQ. The CDR3 is made up of 14 amino acids. CDR3 nucleotide sequence: TGCGCCAGCAGCCACGGCGGGAAACCCAATGAGCAGTTCTTC. It codes for CASSHGGKPNEQFF.

This clonotype was seen ten or more times. This chain connects TRBV5-6 to TRBJ2-1; TRBD1 might be the D (6 bases). The CDR3 length is 14 residues. The germline V and J ends were trimmed by 4 bases and 3 bases, with 11 bases remaining between them. The germline V gene has CDR1 SGHDT and CDR2 YYEEEE. The chain's CDR3 is CASSIQGGYNEQFF. CDR3 nucleotides: TGTGCCAGCAGCATACAGGGTGGCTACAATGAGCAGTTCTTC.

In its sample, this clonotype was seen many times. Written as DNA, the CDR3 is TGTGCCAGCAGCCAACGGACAGGGATTTACGAGCAGTACTTC. Its translation: CASSQRTGIYEQYF. V usage is TRBV3-1 and J usage is TRBJ2-7; 8 bases line up with TRBD1. CDR3 length equals 14 residues. The germline V gene has CDR1 LGHDT and CDR2 YNNKEL (reference sequence). V was clipped by 2 bases and J by 4 bases; unmatched bases: 4.

This clonotype has ten or more counts. The rearrangement uses TRBV20-1 and TRBJ1-3; no definite D call. The CDR3 contains 14 residues. The V gene's germline CDR1 is DFQATT and CDR2 SNEGSKA (reference sequence). Trimming removed 2 bases from V and 0 bases from J, with 8 bases in between. The CDR3 loop is CSARFSGSGNTIYF. DNA of the CDR3: TGCAGTGCTAGATTTAGCGGCTCTGGAAACACCATATATTTT.

At least ten counts were recorded for this clonotype. This chain joins TRBV5-1 and TRBJ2-1; 11 bases are shared with TRBD1. Trimming at V came to 4 bases and at J to 7 bases, leaving 7 bases not matched to a gene. Germline V gene data show CDR1 as SGHRS and CDR2 as YFSETQ. This CDR3 has 15 amino acids. DNA of the CDR3: TGCGCCAGCAGCCCCGGACAGGGGGCCCGAAATGAGCAGTTCTTC. Amino acid sequence: CASSPGQGARNEQFF.

This clonotype was seen many times. The J gene is TRBJ2-1, the V gene TRBV11-2; a possible D gene is TRBD2 (6 bases). The CDR3 sequence is 12 residues long. Between the trimmed V and J ends, which lost 4 bases and 8 bases, there was a span of 9 bases. The germline V gene encodes CDR1 SGHAT and CDR2 FQNNGV. CDR3 nucleotide sequence: TGTGCCAGCAGCTGGGGACTCTATGAGCAGTTCTTC. Translation gives CASSWGLYEQFF.

The chain carries TRBV24-1 and TRBJ2-5; D gene uncertain. Per germline, CDR1 KGHDR and CDR2 SFDVKD. The CDR3 contains 14 residues. The V end was cut by 4 bases, the J end by 1 base, with 9 bases between. CDR3 loop: CATSDPMGQETQYF. The CDR3 coding sequence is TGTGCCACCAGTGACCCCATGGGCCAAGAGACCCAGTACTTC.

This clonotype has only a few counts. V usage is TRBV7-2 and J usage is TRBJ2-3; D perhaps matches TRBD2 (7 bases). The V end lost 1 base, the J end lost 7 bases, and 15 bases lay between the germline ends. The length of the CDR3 is 15 residues. Germline values: CDR1 SGHTA, CDR2 FQGNSA. In nucleotides, the CDR3 is TGTGCCAGCAGCTTAGGGCGGGGGCAGTTAAATACGCAGTATTTT. It codes for CASSLGRGQLNTQYF.

This clonotype was found many times. The chain couples TRBV21-1 to TRBJ2-7; the listed D gene, TRBD2, was not tested against the DNA. TRBV21-1 is tagged as a pseudogene. This CDR3 is 17 amino acids long. This CDR3 reads CASSKGTSGAGGYEQYF. In DNA, the CDR3 is TGTGCCAGCAGCAAAGGAACGTCGGGGGCGGGAGGCTACGAGCAGTACTTC.

This clonotype was recorded a few times. The chain couples TRBV28 to TRBJ2-7, with D tentatively TRBD2 (6 bases). V gave up 7 bases and J gave up 0 bases, with 19 bases separating them. The germline gives CDR1 MDHEN, CDR2 SYDVKM. CDR3 length: 16 residues. The CDR3 is CASTSGWLASSYEQYF. The CDR3 DNA is TGTGCCAGCACCTCGGGATGGCTAGCGAGCTCCTACGAGCAGTACTTC.

This clonotype was seen at least ten times. The rearrangement uses TRBV5-1 and TRBJ1-5; maybe TRBD1 (5 bases). The length of the CDR3 is 17 residues. The V gene's germline CDR1 is SGHRS and CDR2 YFSETQ. V was cut by 4 bases and J by 0 bases, with 17 bases left in between. CDR3 sequence: CASSPIGGPYSNQPQHF. The CDR3 DNA reads as TGCGCCAGCAGCCCTATCGGGGGTCCATATAGCAATCAGCCCCAGCATTTT.

This clonotype was counted ten times or more. The rearrangement uses TRBV20-1 and TRBJ2-3; D unclear. The CDR3 totals 13 residues. The V end was cut by 3 bases, the J end by 6 bases, with 13 bases between. Germline CDR1 is DFQATT and CDR2 is SNEGSKA (reference sequence). The CDR3 region has the DNA TGCAGTGCTAGTTCCGGCCCCCGGGATACGCAGTATTTT. Protein: CSASSGPRDTQYF.

This clonotype was counted many times. The V and J genes are TRBV10-3 and TRBJ2-5; 7 bases are a match to TRBD1. Per germline, CDR1 ENHRY and CDR2 SYGVKD. The CDR3 contains 14 residues. Germline trimming cut 0 bases from V and 5 bases from J; bases unmatched to any gene: 3. CDR3 sequence: CAISESTGLETQYF. The CDR3 coding sequence is TGTGCCATCAGTGAGTCGACAGGGTTGGAGACCCAGTACTTC.

This clonotype was observed at least ten times. The rearrangement joins TRBV6-5 to TRBJ2-3, with D perhaps TRBD2 (6 bases). CDR1 and CDR2 (germline): MNHEY, SVGAGI. The CDR3 contains 15 residues. Trimming took 0 bases from V and 2 from J, leaving 9 bases between them. CDR3 loop: CASSYSWDSTDTQYF. The CDR3 bases are TGTGCCAGCAGTTACTCGTGGGACTCCACAGATACGCAGTATTTT.